The 7 T cell receptor beta chains reported below all come from one sample, sequenced in a study of cytomegalovirus exposure and HLA in healthy donors. This PCR relied on a set of 60 Vbeta primers and 13 Jbeta primers. Sequencing used immunoSEQ multiplex PCR; TCRdb keeps in-frame clones, though not all of them. The table records 49,000 or so clones, over 75% of them present only once. Sequencing was done on a sample of PBMCs. The receptors shown here come from a boy between 10 and 17 years old in good health and CMV-seropositive.

This rearrangement joins TRBV6-6 to TRBJ1-2; 7 bases align to TRBD1. The germline gives CDR1 MNHNY, CDR2 SVGAGI (reference sequence). CDR3 size: 14 residues. J gave up 7 bases and V 8 bases, and 13 bases lay outside the gene matches. CDR3 bases: TGTGCCAGCGGGGACAGCCTTTTGGTAGGTGGCTACACCTTC. Protein sequence: CASGDSLLVGGYTF.

The chain has TRBV27 and TRBJ1-1; D not resolved. Trimming cost V 2 bases and J 3 bases, with 7 bases left between them. The CDR3 has 13 residues. Germline-derived CDR1 and CDR2 are MNHEY and SMNVEV (reference sequence). The CDR3 loop is CASSLGRYTEAFF. The DNA of the CDR3 is TGTGCCAGCAGTTTAGGGAGGTACACTGAAGCTTTCTTT.

V gene TRBV5-4 combines with J gene TRBJ1-6; D is perhaps TRBD1 (6 bases). The CDR3 contains 14 residues. The V gene lost 2 bases and the J gene lost 7 bases, with 10 bases spanning the gap. Germline assignment: CDR1 SGHNT and CDR2 YYREEE (reference sequence). CDR3 nucleotides: TGTGCCAGCAGCTTCGACAGGTTGAATTCACCCCTCCACTTT. Translating it yields CASSFDRLNSPLHF.

The rearrangement joins TRBV9 to TRBJ2-7; no clear D gene. The germline V gene has CDR1 SGDLS and CDR2 YYNGEE. The CDR3 has 14 residues. Trimming left V 4 bases short and J 1 base short, with 12 bases between. The CDR3 here is CASSSHTGSYEQYF. Written as DNA, the CDR3 is TGTGCCAGCAGCTCACATACGGGTTCCTACGAGCAGTACTTC.

The chain recombines TRBV5-1 with TRBJ2-2; possible D gene TRBD1, 5 bases. The CDR3 extends over 17 amino acids. Germline CDR1 and CDR2: SGHRS and YFSETQ. The V gene lost 0 bases and the J gene lost 7 bases, with 19 bases spanning the gap. The CDR3 sequence: CASSLATDTYGFGELFF. As DNA, the CDR3 is TGCGCCAGCAGCTTGGCCACGGACACCTATGGATTCGGGGAGCTGTTTTTT.

The gene calls are TRBV19 and TRBJ2-2, with D possibly matching TRBD2 (6 bases). The germline V and J ends were trimmed by 7 bases and 6 bases, with 18 bases remaining between them. Per germline, CDR1 LNHDA and CDR2 SQIVND (reference sequence). The CDR3 is made up of 15 amino acids. DNA of the CDR3: TGTGCCAGTATGGTGGGGGGAGGACGAGCCGGGGAGCTGTTTTTT. Its protein is CASMVGGGRAGELFF.

Notes on this clone: Relative to the germline gene, one junction end is altered; a read error may explain this. The CDR3 bases are TGTGTCATCAGTGAGCGGAGGGAAAACACTGAAGCTTTCTTT. As protein: CVISERRENTEAFF. This chain links TRBV10-3 with TRBJ1-1; D is ambiguous. The CDR3 is 14 amino acids. CDR1 ENHRY and CDR2 SYGVKD come from the germline V gene.